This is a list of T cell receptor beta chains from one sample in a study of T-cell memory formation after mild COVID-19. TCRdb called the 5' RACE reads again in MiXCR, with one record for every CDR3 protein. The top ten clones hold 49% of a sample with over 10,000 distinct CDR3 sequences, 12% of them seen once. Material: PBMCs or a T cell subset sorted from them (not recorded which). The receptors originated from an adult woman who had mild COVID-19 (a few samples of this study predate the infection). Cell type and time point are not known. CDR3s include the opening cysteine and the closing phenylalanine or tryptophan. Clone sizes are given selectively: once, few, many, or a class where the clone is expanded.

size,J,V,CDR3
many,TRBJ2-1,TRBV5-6,CASSRYNEQFF
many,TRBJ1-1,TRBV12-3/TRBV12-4,CASTPVDRRNTEAFF
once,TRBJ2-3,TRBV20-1,CSARVSGRVGATDTQYF
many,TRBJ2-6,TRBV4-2,CASSQDPLSGANVLTF
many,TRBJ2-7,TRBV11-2,CASSLQSSGYEQYF
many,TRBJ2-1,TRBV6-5,CASSYGQGNEQFF
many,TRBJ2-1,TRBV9,CASSPLRVGYNEQFF
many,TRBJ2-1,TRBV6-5,CASRSDRADEQFF
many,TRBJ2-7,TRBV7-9,CASSLRDSSYEQYF
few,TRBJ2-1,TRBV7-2,CASSWAISLAGGPSYNEQFF
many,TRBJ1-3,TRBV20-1,CSARGAAASGNTIYF
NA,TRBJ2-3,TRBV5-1,CASSLSGQETDTQYF
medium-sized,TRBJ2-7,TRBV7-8,CASSLADSLEIIRVGYEQYF
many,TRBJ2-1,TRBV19,CASSIGPRLAGDIYNEQFF
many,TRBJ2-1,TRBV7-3,CASSQAGGNNEQFF
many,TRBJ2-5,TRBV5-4,CASSLRQGARETQYF
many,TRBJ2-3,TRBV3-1,CASSSRLAGATDTQYF
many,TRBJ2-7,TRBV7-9,CASSRGTSGIEQYF
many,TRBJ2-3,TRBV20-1,CSANDEGGGTDTQYF
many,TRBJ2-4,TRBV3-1,CASSPIGGVGAKNIQYF
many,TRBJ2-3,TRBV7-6,CASSPRQGQGTDTQYF
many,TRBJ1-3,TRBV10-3,CAIRPSGTGVLSGNTIYF
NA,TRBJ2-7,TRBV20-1,CSARTGIGSYEQYF
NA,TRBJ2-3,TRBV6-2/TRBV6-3,CASSYRTIFTDTQYF
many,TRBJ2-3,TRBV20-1,CSASSGAGTDTQYF
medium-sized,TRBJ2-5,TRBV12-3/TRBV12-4,CASSWSGGPLQETQYF
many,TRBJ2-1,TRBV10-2,CASRQERSSYNEQFF
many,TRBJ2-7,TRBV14,CASSPGLGLYEQYF
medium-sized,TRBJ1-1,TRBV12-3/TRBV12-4,CASSFVGSGAFF
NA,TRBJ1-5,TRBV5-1,CASSPSGPQPQHF
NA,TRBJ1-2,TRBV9,CASSRVLGLGGYTF
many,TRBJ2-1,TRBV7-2,CASSFPLNSGRGYNEQFF
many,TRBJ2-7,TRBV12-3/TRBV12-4,CASSLVGLSPYEQYF
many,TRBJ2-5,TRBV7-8,CASSRSGRARRETQYF
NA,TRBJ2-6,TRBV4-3,CASSQDRGAGANVLTF
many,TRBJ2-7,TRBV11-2,CASSLGPGRGYEQYF
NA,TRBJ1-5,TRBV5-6,CASSLTNGDQPQHF
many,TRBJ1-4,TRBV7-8,CASSLRDITQGELFF
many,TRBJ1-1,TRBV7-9,CASTQRDRGAENTEAFF
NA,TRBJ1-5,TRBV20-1,CSARGQGLHQPQHF
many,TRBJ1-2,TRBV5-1,CASSPLATGGNGYTF
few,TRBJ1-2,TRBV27,CASSFDTATYGYTF
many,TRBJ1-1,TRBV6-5,CASSYGAGGLGNTEAFF
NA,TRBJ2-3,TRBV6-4,CASSDTTGGTDTQYF
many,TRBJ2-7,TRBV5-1,CASSLGQGLSYEQYF
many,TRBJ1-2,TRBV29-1,CSIRVRSYGYTF
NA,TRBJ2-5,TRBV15,CATSKAGDQTQYF
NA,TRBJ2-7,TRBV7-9,CASSTSVTYEQYF
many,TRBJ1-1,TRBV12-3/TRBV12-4,CASKSSRSQGNTEAFF
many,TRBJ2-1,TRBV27,CASSAATGEAHNEQFF
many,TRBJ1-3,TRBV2,CASSHETALLGGNTIYF
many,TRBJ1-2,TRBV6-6,CASTGTYYGYTF